The 21 T cell receptor beta chains reported below all come from one sample, sequenced in a study of regulatory T cells in long-lasting Graves disease. In building TCR beta libraries, iRepertoire HTBI primers were used together with Arm-PCR of CDR3 regions. TCRdb passed the multiplex PCR reads through MiXCR, listing each CDR3 protein once. The repertoire includes 400,000 to 500,000 distinct CDR3 sequences, roughly 21% of them detected once, and roughly 7.1% sits in the top ten. The time point is: persistent/refractory GD, antithyroid drugs over 5 years with positive TRAb. From PBMCs, RNA was extracted and then used to make the TCR library. This specimen consisted of peripheral blood mononuclear cells (PBMCs), obtained when the disease was refractory, from a patient treated with antithyroid drugs. These receptors were obtained from a female donor with Graves disease.

This clonotype showed up many times. The V gene is TRBV20-1, the J gene TRBJ2-5; the match to TRBD2 covers 10 bases. The junction had 8 bases not matched to a gene; V was cut back by 0 bases and J by 4 bases. From germline, CDR1 is DFQATT and CDR2 SNEGSKA (reference sequence). The CDR3 has 16 amino acids. The CDR3 spells CSARDFLAGDGETQYF. In DNA, the CDR3 is TGCAGTGCTAGAGATTTCCTAGCGGGAGATGGAGAGACCCAGTACTTC.

Comments on this clonotype: This clone may be a read error of a much larger clone one base away. The chain recombines TRBV6-2 or TRBV6-3 with TRBJ2-7; D perhaps matches TRBD2 (5 bases). The V gene lost 0 bases and the J gene lost 3 bases, with 9 bases spanning the gap. Germline V gene data show CDR1 as MNHEY and CDR2 as SVGEGT. The CDR3 extends over 14 amino acids. This chain's CDR3 is CASSYSIGGYEQYF. The CDR3, as DNA: TGTGCCAGCAGTTACTCGATAGGAGGCTACGAGCAGTACTTC.

The chain carries TRBV19 and TRBJ2-2; D may be TRBD2 (5 bases). The CDR3 length is 17 residues. Per the germline V gene, CDR1 is LNHDA and CDR2 is SQIVND (reference sequence). V was shortened by 2 bases and J by 4 bases, with 17 bases between the two germline ends. CDR3 sequence reads: CASSIPRKGRGTGELFF. The CDR3 DNA follows: TGTGCCAGTAGTATACCACGGAAGGGTCGGGGCACCGGGGAGCTGTTTTTT.

This clonotype has more than one count but fewer than ten. The conserved closing phenylalanine or tryptophan is absent in this CDR3, likely reflecting a read error. The rearrangement uses TRBV28 and TRBJ2-2; D not resolved. Trimming stripped 5 bases from V and 3 bases from J, with 19 bases between. Germline loops: CDR1 MDHEN, CDR2 SYDVKM. The CDR3 is made up of 17 amino acids. The CDR3 region has the DNA TGTGCCAGCAGTCGGTCCCCGACGGCCCAGGACACCGGGGAGCTGTTTCTT. Translation: CASSRSPTAQDTGELFL.

This clonotype has at least ten counts. V usage is TRBV28 and J usage is TRBJ1-6; tentative D call: TRBD1 (6 bases). Trimming took 7 bases from V and 9 from J, leaving 13 bases between them. The length of the CDR3 is 13 residues. CDR1 is MDHEN and CDR2 is SYDVKM in the germline V gene. CDR3 protein: CASKETGSSPLHF. The DNA for the CDR3 is TGTGCCAGCAAGGAGACAGGTAGTTCACCCCTCCACTTT.

This chain uses TRBV20-1 with TRBJ2-3; possible D gene TRBD2, 5 bases. This CDR3 comprises 15 residues. Deletions cut 0 bases from V and 3 bases from J, with 13 bases between. Germline V CDR1 and CDR2: DFQATT, SNEGSKA (reference sequence). CDR3 coding DNA: TGCAGTGCTAGAGAACTAGAGGTTGGGACAGATACGCAGTATTTT. Translated: CSARELEVGTDTQYF.

The chain employs TRBV7-8 and TRBJ2-5; maybe TRBD2 (5 bases). Germline V gene lookup returns CDR1 SGHVS and CDR2 FQNEAQ. V lost 4 bases to trimming and J lost 1 base, with 10 bases between them. This CDR3 is built from 14 residues. CDR3 loop: CASSSSSRQETQYF. The CDR3 nucleotides are TGTGCCAGCAGCTCTTCTAGCCGCCAAGAGACCCAGTACTTC.

J is TRBJ2-7 and V is TRBV20-1; 8 positions agree with TRBD2. The CDR3 sequence is 13 residues long. The germline V gene encodes CDR1 DFQATT and CDR2 SNEGSKA (reference sequence). V lost 4 bases to trimming and J lost 5 bases; unmatched junction nucleotides: 7. This CDR3 is CSAIFGRVDEQYF. CDR3 DNA sequence: TGCAGTGCTATCTTCGGGAGGGTTGACGAGCAGTACTTC.

As regards this clonotype: A read error may be the cause here, since a much bigger clone is one base away. This rearrangement joins TRBV28 to TRBJ2-7, with 9 nucleotides matching TRBD1. The junction had 10 bases not matched to a gene; V was cut back by 2 bases and J by 8 bases. The V gene's germline CDR1 is MDHEN and CDR2 SYDVKM. CDR3 length equals 15 residues. This CDR3 is CASSLLQGQGTKQYF. The DNA of the CDR3 is TGTGCCAGCAGTTTACTACAAGGACAGGGGACCAAGCAGTACTTC.

The sample holds many counts of this clonotype. The chain has TRBV7-2 and TRBJ2-5, with D tentatively TRBD1 (5 bases). The CDR3 extends over 14 amino acids. Looked up from germline, CDR1 is SGHTA and CDR2 is FQGNSA. Trimming pared 2 bases from V and 5 bases from J, leaving 12 bases between. CDR3 residues: CASSLTAGKETQYF. The CDR3 DNA follows: TGTGCCAGCAGCTTAACGGCAGGGAAGGAGACCCAGTACTTC.

The sample holds many counts of this clonotype. This sequence joins TRBV28 and TRBJ2-7; the match to TRBD2 covers 9 bases. The length of the CDR3 is 15 residues. V trimming: 6 bases; J trimming: 3 bases; junction bases outside the gene matches: 9. Germline CDR1 reads MDHEN; CDR2 reads SYDVKM. The CDR3 is CASSPGLAGFYEQYF. DNA for the CDR3: TGTGCCAGCAGCCCTGGGCTAGCGGGATTCTACGAGCAGTACTTC.

The gene calls are TRBV10-3 and TRBJ2-7, with 7 nucleotides matching TRBD1. In germline, CDR1 is ENHRY, CDR2 SYGVKD. The trim removed 6 bases at V and 5 bases at J, leaving 7 bases unmatched. CDR3 length equals 13 residues. The CDR3 here is CAIRGTEGDEQYF. The CDR3 DNA sequence: TGTGCCATCAGAGGGACAGAGGGAGACGAGCAGTACTTC.

This clonotype was seen repeatedly, ten times or more. This chain links TRBV28 with TRBJ2-4; no definite D call. V lost 6 bases to trimming and J lost 1 base, with 16 bases between them. The CDR3 totals 16 residues. Germline-derived CDR1 and CDR2 are MDHEN and SYDVKM. In nucleotides, the CDR3 is TGTGCCAGCAGCCCCAGTTCAGTGCTGGCCAAAAACATTCAGTACTTC. Translated: CASSPSSVLAKNIQYF. Complete variable domain (other parts from reference TRBV28 and TRBJ2-4): DVKVTQSSRYLVKRTGEKVFLECVQDMDHENMFWYRQDPGLGLRLIYFSYDVKMKEKGDIPEGYSVSREKKERFSLILESASTNQTSMYLCASSPSSVLAKNIQYFGAGTRLSVL.

This clonotype was seen repeatedly, ten times or more. The V call is TRBV27, the J call TRBJ1-2, with a weak D call TRBD1 (5 bases). CDR1 is MNHEY, CDR2 SMNVEV, per germline (reference sequence). The CDR3 is made up of 13 amino acids. V was trimmed by 7 bases and J by 0 bases, leaving 9 bases between them. CDR3 amino acids: CASTTATNYGYTF. CDR3 coding DNA: TGTGCCAGCACGACAGCTACTAACTATGGCTACACCTTC.

V is TRBV6-2 or TRBV6-3 and J is TRBJ1-5; D is perhaps TRBD1 (6 bases). The CDR3 spans 15 residues. Germline CDR1 and CDR2: MNHEY and SVGEGT. Trimming cost V 2 bases and J 6 bases, with 14 bases left between them. The CDR3 DNA reads as TGTGCCAGCAGTTACGTGGACAGTTTGAGTCAGCCCCAGCATTTT. It yields the protein CASSYVDSLSQPQHF.

This clonotype showed up just a few times. CDR3 in DNA: TGTGCCAGCAGTTTATCGTTCACATTAGCGGGAGGGAGGGACATTCAGTACTTC. This encodes CASSLSFTLAGGRDIQYF. The chain recombines TRBV12-3 or TRBV12-4 with TRBJ2-4, with 11 bases lining up with TRBD2. V lost 2 bases to trimming and J lost 8 bases; unmatched junction nucleotides: 14. This CDR3 spans 18 amino acids.

The chain employs TRBV4-1 and TRBJ1-2; perhaps TRBD1 as D (6 bases). The CDR3 totals 15 residues. Looked up from germline, CDR1 is MGHRA and CDR2 is YSYEKL. The V gene lost 4 bases and the J gene lost 3 bases, with 15 bases spanning the gap. CDR3: CASSLDGGADYGYTF. The DNA for the CDR3 is TGCGCCAGCAGCCTAGACGGGGGCGCGGACTATGGCTACACCTTC.

This clonotype has just a few counts. The chain recombines TRBV10-3 with TRBJ1-2, with 7 bases matching TRBD1. The length of the CDR3 is 16 residues. Trimming at V came to 8 bases and at J to 7 bases, leaving 19 bases not matched to a gene. Germline CDR1 reads ENHRY; CDR2 reads SYGVKD. CDR3 DNA sequence: TGTGCCATCGAACCCGGTTTACAGGGGACGGGTTCTGGCTACACCTTC. Translating it yields CAIEPGLQGTGSGYTF.

This clonotype appeared a few times. V gene TRBV4-1 combines with J gene TRBJ2-2; maybe TRBD2 (7 bases). The V end lost 3 bases, the J end lost 2 bases, and 10 bases lay between the germline ends. CDR1 is MGHRA, CDR2 YSYEKL, per germline. This CDR3 is built from 15 residues. The CDR3 loop is CASSQGGGNTGELFF. The CDR3 DNA is TGCGCCAGCAGCCAGGGAGGGGGTAACACCGGGGAGCTGTTTTTT.

This chain uses TRBV4-1 with TRBJ2-7; D is unresolved. In germline, CDR1 is MGHRA, CDR2 YSYEKL. CDR3 length: 15 amino acids. The V end lost 4 bases, the J end lost 1 base, and 14 bases lay between the germline ends. The CDR3 nucleotides are TGCGCCAGCAGCCGAGAATTCGACGGATCCTACGAGCAGTACTTC. Amino acid sequence: CASSREFDGSYEQYF.

This clonotype was recorded at least ten times. This rearrangement joins TRBV6-1 to TRBJ1-5; 10 nucleotides line up with TRBD1. The germline CDR1 and CDR2 sequences are MNHNS and SASEGT. The trim removed 7 bases at V and 3 bases at J, leaving 9 bases unmatched. This CDR3 spans 16 amino acids. CDR3 DNA sequence: TGTGCCAGCACCGACTCAGGGACAGGGGCCAATCAGCCCCAGCATTTT. It translates to CASTDSGTGANQPQHF.